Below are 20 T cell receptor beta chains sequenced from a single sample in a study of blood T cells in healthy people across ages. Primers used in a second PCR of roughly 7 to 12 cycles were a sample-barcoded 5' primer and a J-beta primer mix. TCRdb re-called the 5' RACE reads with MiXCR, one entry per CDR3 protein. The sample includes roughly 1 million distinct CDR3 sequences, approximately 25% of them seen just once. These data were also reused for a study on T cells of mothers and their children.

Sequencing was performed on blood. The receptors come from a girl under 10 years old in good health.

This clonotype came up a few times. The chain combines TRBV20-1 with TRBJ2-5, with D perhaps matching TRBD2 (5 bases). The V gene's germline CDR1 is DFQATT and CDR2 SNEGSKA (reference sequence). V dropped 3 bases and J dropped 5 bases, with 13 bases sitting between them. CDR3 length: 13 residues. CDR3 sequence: CSASWLAGETQYF. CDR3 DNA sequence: TGCAGTGCTAGTTGGCTAGCTGGGGAGACCCAGTACTTC.

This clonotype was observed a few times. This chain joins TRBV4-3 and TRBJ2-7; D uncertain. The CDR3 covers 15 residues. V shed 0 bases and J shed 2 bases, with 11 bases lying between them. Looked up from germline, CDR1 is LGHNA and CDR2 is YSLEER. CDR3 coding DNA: TGCGCCAGCAGCCAAGATCACGACGGAACCTACGAGCAGTACTTC. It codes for CASSQDHDGTYEQYF.

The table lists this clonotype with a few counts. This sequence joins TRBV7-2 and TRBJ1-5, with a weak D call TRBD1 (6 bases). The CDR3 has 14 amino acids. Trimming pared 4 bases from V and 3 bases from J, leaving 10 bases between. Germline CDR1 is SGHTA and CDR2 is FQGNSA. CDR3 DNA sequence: TGTGCCAGCAGCTCGACAGGCCACAATCAGCCCCAGCATTTT. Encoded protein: CASSSTGHNQPQHF.

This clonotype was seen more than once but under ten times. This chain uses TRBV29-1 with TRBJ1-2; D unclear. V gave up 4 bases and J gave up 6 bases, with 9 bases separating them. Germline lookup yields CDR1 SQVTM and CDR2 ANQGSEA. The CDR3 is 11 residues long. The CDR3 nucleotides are TGCAGCGTTGGGGCTGCCCATGGCTACACCTTC. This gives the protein CSVGAAHGYTF.

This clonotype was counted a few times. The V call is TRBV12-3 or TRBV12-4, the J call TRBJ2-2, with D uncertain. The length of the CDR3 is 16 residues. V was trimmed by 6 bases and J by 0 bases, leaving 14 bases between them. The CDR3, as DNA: TGTGCCAGCAGCTTAATGGCGGAAGCGAACACCGGGGAGCTGTTTTTT. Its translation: CASSLMAEANTGELFF.

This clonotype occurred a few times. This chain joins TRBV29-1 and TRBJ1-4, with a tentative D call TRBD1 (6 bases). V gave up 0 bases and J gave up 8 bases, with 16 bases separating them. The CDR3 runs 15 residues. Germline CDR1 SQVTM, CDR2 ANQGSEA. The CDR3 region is CSVEDLGGKGEKLFF. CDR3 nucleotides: TGCAGCGTTGAAGATCTAGGGGGGAAAGGGGAAAAACTGTTTTTT.

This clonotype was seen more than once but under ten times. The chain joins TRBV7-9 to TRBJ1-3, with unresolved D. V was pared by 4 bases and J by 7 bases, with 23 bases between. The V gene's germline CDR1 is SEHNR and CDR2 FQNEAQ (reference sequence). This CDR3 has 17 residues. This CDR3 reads CASSSLTGKTDVNTIYF. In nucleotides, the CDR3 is TGTGCCAGCAGCTCCCTTACGGGGAAAACGGATGTTAACACCATATATTTT.

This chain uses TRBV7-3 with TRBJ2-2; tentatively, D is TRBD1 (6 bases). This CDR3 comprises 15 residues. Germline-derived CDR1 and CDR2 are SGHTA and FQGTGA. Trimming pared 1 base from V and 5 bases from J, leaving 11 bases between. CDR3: CASSLSTGITGELFF. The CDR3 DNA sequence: TGTGCCAGCAGCTTAAGTACAGGGATTACCGGGGAGCTGTTTTTT. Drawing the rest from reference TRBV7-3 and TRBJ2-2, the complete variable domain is GAGVSQTPSNKVTEKGKYVELRCDPISGHTALYWYRQSLGQGPEFLIYFQGTGAADDSGLPNDRFFAVRPEGSVSTLKIQRTERGDSAVYLCASSLSTGITGELFFGEGSRLTVL.

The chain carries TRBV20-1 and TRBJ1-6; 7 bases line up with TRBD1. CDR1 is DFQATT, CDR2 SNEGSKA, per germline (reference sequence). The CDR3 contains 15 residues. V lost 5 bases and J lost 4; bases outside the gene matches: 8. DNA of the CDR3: TGCAGTGCTGCCGGGACAGCGAGTTATAATTCACCCCTCCACTTT. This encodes CSAAGTASYNSPLHF.

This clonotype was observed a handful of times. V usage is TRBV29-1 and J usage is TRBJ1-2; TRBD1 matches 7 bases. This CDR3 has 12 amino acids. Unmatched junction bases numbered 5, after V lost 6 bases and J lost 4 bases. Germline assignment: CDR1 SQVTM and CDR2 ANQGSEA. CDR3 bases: TGCAGCGTCCCTGGGACAGCCTATGGCTACACCTTC. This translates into CSVPGTAYGYTF.

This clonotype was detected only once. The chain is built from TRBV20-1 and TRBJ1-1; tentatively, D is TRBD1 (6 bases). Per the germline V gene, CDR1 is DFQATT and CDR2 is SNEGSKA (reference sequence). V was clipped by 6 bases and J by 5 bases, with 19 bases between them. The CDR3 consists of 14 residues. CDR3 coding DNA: TGCAGTGCACGACCGGGGGGCGCTTGGACTGAAGCTTTCTTT. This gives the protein CSARPGGAWTEAFF.

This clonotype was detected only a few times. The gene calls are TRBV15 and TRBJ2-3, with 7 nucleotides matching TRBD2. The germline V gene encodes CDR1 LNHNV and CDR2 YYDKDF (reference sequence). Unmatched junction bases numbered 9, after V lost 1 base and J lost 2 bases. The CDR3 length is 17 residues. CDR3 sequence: CATSRGYGEGATDTQYF. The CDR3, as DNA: TGTGCCACCAGCAGAGGGTACGGGGAGGGAGCCACAGATACGCAGTATTTT.

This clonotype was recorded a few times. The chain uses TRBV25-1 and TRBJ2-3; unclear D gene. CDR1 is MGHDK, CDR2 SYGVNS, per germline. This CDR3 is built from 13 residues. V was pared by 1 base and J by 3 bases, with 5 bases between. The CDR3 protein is CASSESPTDTQYF. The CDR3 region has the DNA TGTGCCAGCAGTGAATCGCCGACAGATACGCAGTATTTT.

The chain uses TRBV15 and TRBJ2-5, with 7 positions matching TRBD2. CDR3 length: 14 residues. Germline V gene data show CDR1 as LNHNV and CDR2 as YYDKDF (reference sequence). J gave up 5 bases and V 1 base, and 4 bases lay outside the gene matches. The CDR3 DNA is TGTGCCACCAGCAGAGTGGCCGGGAGGGAGACCCAGTACTTC. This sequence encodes CATSRVAGRETQYF.

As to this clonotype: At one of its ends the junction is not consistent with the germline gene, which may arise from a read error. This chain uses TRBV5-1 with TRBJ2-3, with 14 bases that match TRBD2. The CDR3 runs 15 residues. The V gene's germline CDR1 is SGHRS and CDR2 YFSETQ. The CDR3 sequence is CASSIGLAGGDMQYF. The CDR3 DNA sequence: TGCGCCAGCAGCATCGGACTAGCGGGAGGAGATATGCAGTATTTT.

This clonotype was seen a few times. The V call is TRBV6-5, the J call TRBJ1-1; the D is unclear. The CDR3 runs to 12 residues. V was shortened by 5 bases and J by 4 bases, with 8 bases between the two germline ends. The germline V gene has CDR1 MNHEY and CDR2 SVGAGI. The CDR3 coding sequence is TGTGCCAGCAGTGATTGGGGCACTGAAGCTTTCTTT. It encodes CASSDWGTEAFF.

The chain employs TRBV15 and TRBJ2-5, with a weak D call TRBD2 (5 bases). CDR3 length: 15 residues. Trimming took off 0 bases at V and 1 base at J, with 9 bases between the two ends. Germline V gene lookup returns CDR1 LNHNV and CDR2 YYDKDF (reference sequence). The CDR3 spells CATSRDGGFQETQYF. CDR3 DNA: TGTGCCACCAGCAGAGACGGAGGATTCCAAGAGACCCAGTACTTC.

Here the CDR3 reads CSARDHHTQYF. The CDR3, as DNA: TGCAGTGCTAGAGATCACCATACGCAGTATTTT. The chain recombines TRBV20-1 with TRBJ2-3; D gene uncertain. Germline assignment: CDR1 DFQATT and CDR2 SNEGSKA (reference sequence). Trimming removed 0 bases at V and 7 bases at J, with 5 bases between. This CDR3 contains 11 residues.

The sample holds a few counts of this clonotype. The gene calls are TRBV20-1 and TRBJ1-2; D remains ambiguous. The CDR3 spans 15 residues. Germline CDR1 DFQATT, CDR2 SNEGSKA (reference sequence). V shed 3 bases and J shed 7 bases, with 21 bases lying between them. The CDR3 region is CSASNVWARSSGYTF. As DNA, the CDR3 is TGCAGTGCTAGCAATGTGTGGGCTCGGTCTAGTGGCTACACCTTC.

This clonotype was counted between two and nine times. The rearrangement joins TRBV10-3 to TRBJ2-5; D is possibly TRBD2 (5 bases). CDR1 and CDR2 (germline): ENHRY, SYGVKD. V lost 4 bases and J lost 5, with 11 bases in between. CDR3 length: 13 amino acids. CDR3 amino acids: CAISAAGRETQYF. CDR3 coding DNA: TGTGCCATCAGTGCGGCGGGTAGGGAGACCCAGTACTTC.